This T cell receptor beta chain derives from a study of T-cell memory formation after mild COVID-19. This CDR3 spans 15 amino acids. Germline V CDR1 and CDR2: LGHDT, YNNKEL (reference sequence). Worth noting for this clonotype: Antigen specificity is unknown. One end of the junction does not line up with germline, which may come from a read error.

Study conclusions and caveats: Cross-reactive memory apparently joined, as some responding clones appeared in pre-infection memory.

One entry per CDR3 protein, called by TCRdb with MiXCR from the 5' RACE reads. The sample lists about half a million distinct CDR3 sequences, about 20% occurring once. The V call is TRBV3-1, the J call TRBJ1-1; tentative D call: TRBD1 (6 bases). The sample taken for sequencing was PBMCs or a T cell subset sorted from them (not recorded which). The clonotype was recovered from an adult woman who had mild COVID-19 (a few samples of this study predate the infection). Cell type and time point are not known. The CDR3 loop is CASSQDGGLDTEAYF. The DNA of the CDR3 is TGTGCCAGCAGCCAAGACGGGGGCCTTGACACTGAAGCTTACTTT.